Below, one T cell receptor beta chain is given with its context. Which antigen it targets is not known. Base qualities are not at hand, and no much larger clone is one base apart. The sample comes from a study of cytomegalovirus exposure and HLA in healthy donors (dated by TCRdb to the late 2010s). In terms of the full investigation: An earlier analysis of roughly 630 of the donors reported more than 250 Gb of sequence data and 117 million unique TCR beta sequences from about 180 million T cells. Approximately 310 gigabases of sequencing data and around 88 million unique TCR sequences made up an early release that covered fewer than 650 HLA-typed donors. Of the roughly 400 genotyped donors, roughly 80% were placed in the genetic ancestry cluster associated with self-reported Caucasian donors. The study aimed to test whether cataloging public T cell receptors could reveal signatures of past pathogen exposure. Using immunosequencing, the study profiled T cell repertoires from some 670 subjects and related those repertoires to cytomegalovirus serostatus. Besides the first cohort of about 730 subjects, a separate validation cohort made up of over 95 different subjects was used. To predict cytomegalovirus infection status, the study combined high-throughput TCR immunosequencing, statistical association of individual TCRs with disease status, and machine learning. To study patterns of TCR occurrence, a later analysis re-analyzed previously published TCR beta repertoires from 500 to 850 donors and added high-resolution HLA genotyping. In the later analysis, no new phenotypic data were used to find candidate immune exposures; instead, reliance was placed on TCR beta sequences and their occurrence across donors. An earlier analysis of 587 of the donors applied high-throughput TCR beta sequencing to assess whether each TCR beta V gene segment acted as functional or pseudogenic. Donor age, sex, ethnicity and CMV serostatus were compiled alongside the repertoire data. A later genetic analysis took genome-wide SNP genotypes for about 65% of the 666 donors and used that subset as a discovery cohort. Every repertoire in the discovery cohort had been generated on one and the same sequencing platform. HLA typing covered class I and class II loci at four-digit resolution. The number of donors typed differed by locus, with about 629-630 for A, B, C, DRB1 and DQB1, around 500 for DQA1, some 570 for DPA1, and around 460 for DPB1. Because of strong linkage in the cohort, five DR-DQ haplotypes were treated as single units for association and clustering. On average, roughly 200,000 unique TCR beta nucleotide sequences were sequenced per donor among roughly 430 genotyped donors of the cohort, with 15% to 20% of those sequences being non-productive. The paper's findings and limits, for the study overall: According to a later analysis, TCR association rates differed among HLA loci, with DRB1 alleles showing the most associated TCRs and HLA-C alleles showing the fewest. When HLA alleles, especially DR and DQ, strongly co-occurred, attributing TCR associations to individual alleles was difficult. In a later analysis, several top co-occurrence clusters were reported to appear linked to parvovirus B19, influenza, CMV and Epstein-Barr virus. A further reported finding was that TCR beta sequences accurately predicted the HLA-A and HLA-B alleles for most subjects in the first cohort. The authors suggested that the approach could potentially be generalized to other disease states and immunological phenotypes. A cluster of highly shared sequence variants was judged likely to be a technical artifact of the sequencing pipeline. In an earlier analysis of around 600 of the donors, most TCR beta V segments were observed in productive rearrangements about 87% or about 30% of the time, broadly matching IMGT annotations. In a later analysis, HLA-associated TCR beta chains were found to be more clonally expanded and to have lower generation probabilities than equally common non-associated chains. Across donors, most TCR sequences were observed very rarely, whereas some public TCRs were present in many individuals. An association between a missense DCLRE1C variant and V-gene and J-gene trimming of TCR beta chains was found in a later genetic analysis and replicated in an independent cohort. The classifier was reported to diagnose cytomegalovirus status with high specificity and sensitivity in both the original and validation cohorts. Because counts were too low, around 17 rarely observed V segments, including chromosome 9 orphons, were left out of the earlier analysis of approximately 580 of the donors. A total of 164 TCR beta chains were listed by the study as associated with cytomegalovirus. In vitro tests confirmed that three of the cytomegalovirus-associated TCR beta chains recognize cytomegalovirus antigens. HLA typing was unavailable for some donors at each locus, so association tests used only the typed subset. Roughly uniform sequencing depth across donors was assumed in presence/absence analyses, although this assumption may not hold. The 87-base-pair reads could not distinguish some IMGT-functional V segments, including TRBV6-2 and TRBV6-3, so those segments were excluded. Linkage disequilibrium might explain the correlated functional status among segregating V segments, but an unknown experimental factor could not be excluded. The only immune exposure information available for the cohort was CMV serostatus. In a later analysis, around 17,000 TCR beta sequences were associated with specific HLA alleles at a false discovery rate of 0.05. A later analysis found that most CMV-associated TCR beta chains appeared HLA-restricted, with HLA associations seemingly driven largely by CMV exposure. Compared with the approximately 600-donor mean, donors in an Asian-associated ancestry cluster had fewer N-insertions in productive TCRs, according to a later genetic analysis. In this cohort, only TCR beta chains were sequenced, and detectable features were limited by the absence of alpha or paired-chain data.

The cohort was made up of approximately 670 healthy bone marrow donors. All cohort members were sampled while nominally healthy, although unrecorded immune exposures were likely present. The donor tested CMV seronegative, placing the donor among the approximately 360 seronegative members of the cohort. Each donor provided a peripheral blood sample, and peripheral blood mononuclear cells were used for TCR beta sequencing. Genomic DNA was extracted from the blood cell samples with the Qiagen DNeasy Blood Extraction Kit. CDR1 and CDR2, per the germline V gene (reference sequence), are WNHNN and SYGVQD. The CDR3, from cysteine to phenylalanine, totals 14 residues. The read is trimmed to its CDR3 DNA, 42 bases read in frame from base 1. The V end loses 3 bases and the J end loses 3 bases, and a stretch of 12 bases separates them. The protocol used for the library was the immunoSEQ multiplex PCR assay. The multiplex PCR relied on a mix of 60 forward primers for TCR Vbeta segments and 13 reverse primers for TCR Jbeta segments. The CDR3 region of rearranged TCR beta genes was amplified from genomic DNA with a multiplex PCR assay. The amplified TCR beta libraries were sequenced on the Illumina HiSeq System as 87-base-pair reads. The paper's data handling went like this. A later analysis counted 65 million to 90 million unique TCR beta chains across the 700 or so repertoires, and some 11 million of these chains were shared by at least two donors. Raw reads were error-corrected and collapsed into unique sequences with a nearest-neighbor algorithm that merged closely related sequences to remove PCR and sequencing errors. Alignment of CDR3 sequences to IMGT reference sequences was used to assign V, D and J gene segments. For a sequence to be retained, a match of at least six nucleotides was required to both a V gene segment and a J gene segment. A rearrangement was called productive if the CDR3 had no stop codons and remained in frame with V and J, and every other rearrangement was called non-productive. CDR3 was defined according to IMGT convention as the region running from the second conserved V-encoded cysteine to the conserved J-encoded phenylalanine. The earlier analysis of roughly 590 of the donors excluded any sequence lacking an unambiguous match to a single V gene segment. In an earlier analysis of 587 of the donors, a V segment was called functional when productive rearrangements were above 56.7%, and segregating when the standard deviation between donors exceeded 5%. A statistical classification framework was built to diagnose cytomegalovirus status from the catalog of TCR beta chain sequences. A later analysis assigned V and J genes by comparing TCR nucleotide sequences with IMGT/GENE-DB human TR gene sequences. Using the TCRdist pipeline, a later analysis assigned CDR3 sequences along with most-parsimonious VDJ recombination scenarios. In a later analysis, each TCR beta chain was defined by its CDR3 amino acid sequence together with its V-gene family, and reads without a unique V-gene family were excluded. In a later analysis, nearly 600 highly shared, low-generation-probability nucleotide sequences were removed to address suspected cross-contamination and a sequencing artifact. A later analysis calculated a clonal expansion index for each public chain from normalized within-repertoire ranks of inferred template counts. A later analysis computed generation probabilities with a VDJ recombination model fitted to out-of-frame rearrangements, and checked the results against IGoR. In a later analysis, hypergeometric tests were used to score TCR-TCR, TCR-HLA and TCR-CMV co-occurrence, with a repertoire-size bias correction applied to TCR pairs. To estimate false discovery rates, a later analysis permuted the HLA or CMV assignments 20 times. A later analysis grouped co-occurring TCRs with DBSCAN, adding TCRdist sequence similarity when clustering within HLA-allele-positive subsets. Co-occurrence clustering excluded repertoires with fewer than 30,000 or more than 120,000 public chains, plus five with anomalous nucleotide sharing. Held by TCRdb, this immuneACCESS table contains in-frame sequences only and omits some clones. Under half of the omission traces to an unresolved V gene where checked; the cause of the rest is unknown. For V, J and clone size, that table is used; D and trimming come from the DNA. The sample table records around 140,000 clones; over 65% of these occur just once. The biggest ten clones account for approximately 2.3% of the sample.

Sequenced input: PBMCs. The sequence derives from a male donor in good health and CMV-seronegative. Recombination joined TRBV10-1 with TRBJ2-7; perhaps TRBD1 is the D gene, with 6 bases matching. The CDR3 here reads CASSEGGRSYEQYF. The DNA sequence is as follows: TGCGCCAGCAGTGAAGGGGGACGAAGCTACGAGCAGTACTTC.